Presented here are 18 T cell receptor beta chains from one specimen sequenced in a study of neurological immune-mediated disorders. TCRdb passed the 5' RACE reads through MiXCR, listing each CDR3 protein once. The data show about 66,000 distinct CDR3 sequences, 3% to 4% seen once. The sample comprised PBMCs. Source of these receptors: a man aged 40-50 years with multiple sclerosis.

This clonotype was observed at least ten times. The chain combines TRBV25-1 with TRBJ1-1, with no clear D. This CDR3 is 13 amino acids long. Germline V gives CDR1 MGHDK, CDR2 SYGVNS. V lost 5 bases and J 7 bases, leaving 14 bases between the germline ends. CDR3 in amino acids: CASSFSPAGEAFF. The CDR3 coding sequence is TGTGCCAGCAGTTTCTCCCCGGCAGGTGAAGCTTTCTTT.

This clonotype was counted many times. The rearrangement links TRBV11-2 to TRBJ1-2; 7 nucleotides line up with TRBD1. V was clipped by 7 bases and J by 7 bases; unmatched bases: 15. The germline gives CDR1 SGHAT, CDR2 FQNNGV. The CDR3 extends over 15 amino acids. The CDR3 here is CASTTIRTGVRGYTF. DNA for the CDR3: TGTGCCAGCACCACAATACGTACAGGGGTGCGTGGCTACACCTTC. The full variable domain, with the rest looked up from reference TRBV11-2 and TRBJ1-2, is EAGVAQSPRYKIIEKRQSVAFWCNPISGHATLYWYQQILGQGPKLLIQFQNNGVVDDSQLPKDRFSAERLKGVDSTLKIQPAKLEDSAVYLCASTTIRTGVRGYTFGSGTRLTVV.

This clonotype was observed a few times. The chain recombines TRBV7-9 with TRBJ2-2; 8 nucleotides match TRBD2. J gave up 5 bases and V 5 bases, and 13 bases lay outside the gene matches. The CDR3 is made up of 17 amino acids. Germline-derived CDR1 and CDR2 are SEHNR and FQNEAQ (reference sequence). The CDR3 spells CASSPLDSGTGTGELFF. Here the CDR3 DNA reads TGTGCCAGCAGCCCCCTTGATAGCGGGACGGGGACCGGGGAGCTGTTTTTT.

This clonotype was detected many times. The chain couples TRBV5-1 to TRBJ2-7; 8 nucleotides match TRBD1. The germline V gene encodes CDR1 SGHRS and CDR2 YFSETQ. Germline trimming cut 0 bases from V and 5 bases from J; bases unmatched to any gene: 4. The length of the CDR3 is 14 residues. In nucleotides, the CDR3 is TGCGCCAGCAGCTTGGGTCCAGGGGGCGACGAGCAGTACTTC. Its translation: CASSLGPGGDEQYF.

This clonotype has only a few counts. Given a much more abundant clone one base away, this may be a read error. The gene calls are TRBV9 and TRBJ1-2, with TRBD1 identical over 8 bases. This CDR3 has 15 amino acids. The J segment lost 8 bases and the V segment lost 5 bases, leaving 14 bases of the junction unmatched. Germline CDR1 SGDLS, CDR2 YYNGEE. The CDR3 DNA is TGTGCCAGCAGGAATGACGGGGACAGGCTAGCGGGCTACACCTTC. Its translation is CASRNDGDRLAGYTF.

This clonotype was counted at least ten times. The chain recombines TRBV12-3 or TRBV12-4 with TRBJ1-2; D is perhaps TRBD1 (5 bases). There are 14 residues in the CDR3. The V end lost 6 bases, the J end lost 4 bases, and 15 bases lay between the germline ends. CDR3 amino acids: CASSPSTGGYGYTF. The CDR3 nucleotides read TGTGCCAGCAGCCCGAGCACCGGGGGCTATGGCTACACCTTC.

This clonotype was recorded at least ten times. This chain uses TRBV5-1 with TRBJ1-2; D may be TRBD1 (6 bases). The CDR3 sequence is 15 residues long. Germline CDR1 and CDR2: SGHRS and YFSETQ. V lost 1 base and J 8 bases, leaving 18 bases between the germline ends. The CDR3: CASSLYSGEGRGYTF. The CDR3 DNA reads as TGCGCCAGCAGCTTGTATTCAGGGGAAGGAAGGGGCTACACCTTC.

This clonotype was observed many times. The V call is TRBV12-3 or TRBV12-4, the J call TRBJ1-1; D is unresolved. Trimming shortened V by 3 bases and J by 0 bases, and 5 bases separated the two germline ends. CDR3 length equals 13 residues. The CDR3 is CASSFTVNTEAFF. CDR3 nucleotide sequence: TGTGCCAGCAGTTTTACGGTGAACACTGAAGCTTTCTTT.

This clonotype has ten or more counts. The chain is built from TRBV27 and TRBJ2-1; no firm D call. CDR1 and CDR2 from the germline V gene are MNHEY and SMNVEV (reference sequence). V dropped 1 base and J dropped 1 base, with 11 bases sitting between them. CDR3 length: 16 residues. The CDR3 DNA follows: TGTGCCAGCAGTTTATTTATCGGCAGTTCCTACAATGAGCAGTTCTTC. Protein sequence: CASSLFIGSSYNEQFF.

This clonotype was seen many times. The chain uses TRBV7-9 and TRBJ1-1, with a possible D match to TRBD1 (6 bases). Trimming removed 5 bases at V and 1 base at J, with 11 bases between. Germline values: CDR1 SEHNR, CDR2 FQNEAQ (reference sequence). The CDR3 contains 14 residues. The CDR3 loop is CASSLRGENTEAFF. For the CDR3, the DNA is TGTGCCAGCAGCCTCAGGGGCGAGAACACTGAAGCTTTCTTT.

This clonotype was seen at least ten times. The chain links TRBV6-5 to TRBJ1-2, with TRBD1 matching 7 bases. Germline V gene data show CDR1 as MNHEY and CDR2 as SVGAGI. The CDR3 runs 12 residues. V lost 6 bases, J lost 6 bases, and 4 bases stayed unmatched. In DNA, the CDR3 is TGTGCCAGCAGCCGACAGGGTCATGGCTACACCTTC. Translated: CASSRQGHGYTF.

This clonotype was seen ten or more times. V usage is TRBV2 and J usage is TRBJ2-1; perhaps TRBD1 as D (5 bases). V was cut by 4 bases and J by 2 bases, with 6 bases left in between. Germline CDR1 and CDR2: SNHLY and FYNNEI. CDR3 length: 13 residues. For the CDR3, the DNA is TGTGCCAGCAGTGGGACAACCTACAATGAGCAGTTCTTC. Protein sequence: CASSGTTYNEQFF.

Ten or more counts support this clonotype. The chain has TRBV6-5 and TRBJ2-7; 10 positions agree with TRBD2. The germline V gene has CDR1 MNHEY and CDR2 SVGAGI. The trim removed 6 bases at V and 1 base at J, leaving 3 bases unmatched. CDR3 length: 14 amino acids. The CDR3 DNA follows: TGTGCCAGCAGCCGGACTAGCGGTTCCTACGAGCAGTACTTC. Translating gives CASSRTSGSYEQYF.

This clonotype appeared many times. This chain connects TRBV3-1 to TRBJ2-2; 8 bases match TRBD1. The V segment lost 5 bases and the J segment 7 bases; nucleotides outside the gene matches: 9. Per the germline V gene, CDR1 is LGHDT and CDR2 is YNNKEL (reference sequence). CDR3 length: 15 residues. CDR3 in DNA: TGTGCCAGCAGCTTGACAGGGGACGCGAGCGGGGAGCTGTTTTTT. Residues: CASSLTGDASGELFF.

Ten or more counts support this clonotype. The chain has TRBV5-1 and TRBJ2-3; TRBD2 matches at 8 bases. The CDR3 covers 18 residues. From germline, CDR1 is SGHRS and CDR2 YFSETQ. The J segment lost 6 bases and the V segment lost 4 bases, leaving 19 bases of the junction unmatched. CDR3 DNA: TGCGCCAGCAGCCAACCGACTACCGGGACTAGGGGTGGGGATACGCAGTATTTT. Residues: CASSQPTTGTRGGDTQYF.

This clonotype was detected only a few times. The rearrangement joins TRBV6-5 to TRBJ1-5; perhaps TRBD1 as D (5 bases). Trimming stripped 3 bases from V and 5 bases from J, with 11 bases between. CDR3 length equals 14 residues. Germline V gene sequence: CDR1 MNHEY, CDR2 SVGAGI. The DNA for the CDR3 is TGTGCCAGCAGTTATGGGGCTAGGGATCAGCCCCAGCATTTT. Encoded protein: CASSYGARDQPQHF.

This clonotype was recorded many times. The chain joins TRBV7-2 to TRBJ1-5; possible D gene TRBD1, 6 bases. This CDR3 has 19 amino acids. The germline V gene encodes CDR1 SGHTA and CDR2 FQGNSA. The V gene lost 5 bases and the J gene lost 1 base, with 24 bases spanning the gap. In DNA form, the CDR3 reads TGTGCCAGCAGCCTACAGGTCGGGGGCGCTTCCTTCAGCAATCAGCCCCAGCATTTT. Residues: CASSLQVGGASFSNQPQHF.

This clonotype was seen repeatedly, ten times or more. The gene calls are TRBV5-1 and TRBJ2-1, with TRBD1 matching 9 bases. CDR1 and CDR2 (germline): SGHRS, YFSETQ. The CDR3 is made up of 16 amino acids. The V and J ends lost 0 bases and 0 bases, in that order; junction bases with no gene match: 1. The CDR3 region is CASSLVGQGSYNEQFF. CDR3 DNA: TGCGCCAGCAGCTTGGTGGGACAGGGCTCCTACAATGAGCAGTTCTTC.